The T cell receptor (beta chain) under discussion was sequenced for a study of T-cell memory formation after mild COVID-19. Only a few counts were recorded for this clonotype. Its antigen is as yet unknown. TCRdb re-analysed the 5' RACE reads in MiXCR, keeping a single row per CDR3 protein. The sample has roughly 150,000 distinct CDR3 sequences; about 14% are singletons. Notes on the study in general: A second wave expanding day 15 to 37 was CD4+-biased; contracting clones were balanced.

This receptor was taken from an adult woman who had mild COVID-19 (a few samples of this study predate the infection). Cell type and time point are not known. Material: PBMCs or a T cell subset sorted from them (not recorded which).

CDR3 sequence: CASSLGTGEQHEQYF. CDR3 nucleotides: TGCGCCAGCAGCTTGGGGACAGGGGAACAGCACGAGCAGTACTTC. The J gene is TRBJ2-7, the V gene TRBV5-1; 9 bases line up with TRBD1. Per germline, CDR1 SGHRS and CDR2 YFSETQ. V lost 0 bases and J lost 5; bases outside the gene matches: 6. The CDR3 covers 15 residues.